A selection of T cell receptor beta chains follows, all from one sample in a study of shared clonotypes between healthy human individuals. This table comes from immunoSEQ multiplex PCR, and its TCRdb copy is limited to in-frame clones, with some not included. The table shows around 2,100,000 clones, with about 94% occurring only once. The sequencing sample was made of naive CD8+ T cells sorted from blood. These receptors came from a man younger than 30 in good health. Each CDR3 is given with its conserved first and last residue. The order of the fields is V gene, D gene, clone size, J gene, CDR3 protein, CDR3 DNA. D genes are given only for firm matches. Clone size, where shown, is once, few, many, or a class for clones that have expanded.

TRBV9	TRBD2	.	TRBJ2-3	CASSSLGAGGPDTQYF	TGTGCCAGCAGCTCCCTGGGAGCGGGGGGCCCAGATACGCAGTATTTT
TRBV7-8	.	.	TRBJ2-7	CASSLFGGGEQYF	TGTGCCAGCAGCTTATTCGGGGGTGGCGAGCAGTACTTC
TRBV7-9	.	once	TRBJ2-7	CASSLAITGRYEQYF	TGTGCCAGCAGCTTAGCGATAACAGGGAGATACGAGCAGTACTTC
TRBV4-3	TRBD2	once	TRBJ2-7	CASSHGLAGTYEQYF	TGCGCCAGCAGCCATGGGCTAGCGGGGACCTACGAGCAGTACTTC
TRBV9	TRBD2	.	TRBJ2-5	CASSVGMGDYLETQYF	TGTGCCAGCAGCGTAGGGATGGGGGACTATTTAGAGACCCAGTACTTC
TRBV2	.	.	TRBJ2-7	CASSERTEAYEQYF	TGTGCCAGCAGCGAAAGGACGGAGGCCTACGAGCAGTACTTC
TRBV7-8	TRBD2	.	TRBJ2-2	CASSLPLAGGMNTGELFF	TGTGCCAGCAGCTTACCACTAGCGGGGGGAATGAACACCGGGGAGCTGTTTTTT
TRBV27	.	.	TRBJ2-7	CASSLGTEQYF	TGTGCCAGCAGCCTGGGTACCGAGCAGTACTTC
TRBV9	.	.	TRBJ1-1	CASSVGGHTEAFF	TGTGCCAGCAGCGTTGGGGGCCACACTGAAGCTTTCTTT
TRBV27	.	.	TRBJ2-7	CASSPSWGGQVYEQYF	TGTGCCAGCAGTCCCTCGTGGGGGGGGCAGGTCTACGAGCAGTACTTC
TRBV11-2	.	.	TRBJ2-7	CASSVTRDIRTYEQYF	TGTGCCAGCAGCGTGACCCGGGACATAAGAACCTACGAGCAGTACTTC
TRBV19	.	.	TRBJ2-2	CASRSFITSYTGELFF	TGTGCCAGTAGGAGCTTCATCACGAGTTACACCGGGGAGCTGTTTTTT
TRBV18	.	.	TRBJ2-1	CASSASYNEQFF	TGTGCCAGCTCAGCTAGCTACAATGAGCAGTTCTTC
TRBV7-9	.	.	TRBJ1-3	CASSPRQDLGAGNTIYF	TGTGCCAGCAGCCCTAGACAGGACCTAGGAGCTGGAAACACCATATATTTT
TRBV19	.	.	TRBJ2-2	CASSIRPGSIGELFF	TGTGCCAGTAGTATACGGCCAGGGTCAATCGGGGAGCTGTTTTTT
TRBV5-1	.	.	TRBJ1-2	CASSPHMLYYGYTF	TGCGCCAGCAGCCCACACATGCTATACTATGGCTACACCTTC
TRBV7-3	TRBD1	once	TRBJ2-1	CASSFRDSSYNEQFF	TGTGCCAGCAGCTTCCGGGACAGCTCCTACAATGAGCAGTTCTTC
TRBV6-5	TRBD1	.	TRBJ2-1	CASSSPGQSYNEQFF	TGTGCCAGCAGTTCCCCGGGACAGTCCTACAATGAGCAGTTCTTC
TRBV14	.	.	TRBJ2-7	CASSQAGFWDEQYF	TGTGCCAGCAGCCAGGCAGGGTTTTGGGACGAGCAGTACTTC
TRBV7-9	.	.	TRBJ2-7	CASSDKTYEQYF	TGTGCCAGCAGCGATAAAACCTACGAGCAGTACTTC
TRBV27	.	.	TRBJ2-7	CASSQGSVIYEQYF	TGTGCCAGCAGCCAGGGGTCGGTGATCTACGAGCAGTACTTC
TRBV21-1	.	few	TRBJ1-6	CASGTESSYNSPLHF	TGTGCCAGCGGGACAGAGAGCTCCTATAATTCACCCCTCCACTTT
TRBV4-1	TRBD2	.	TRBJ2-7	CASSFRLAGGPIEQYF	TGCGCCAGCAGCTTTCGACTAGCGGGAGGGCCCATCGAGCAGTACTTC
TRBV7-9	TRBD2	.	TRBJ2-3	CASSFGTSGTDTQYF	TGTGCCAGCAGCTTCGGGACTAGCGGCACAGATACGCAGTATTTT
TRBV30	TRBD1	.	TRBJ2-7	CAWRGPGQGISYEQYF	TGTGCCTGGAGGGGTCCCGGACAGGGGATTTCCTACGAGCAGTACTTC
TRBV7-9	.	once	TRBJ2-5	CASSLVTAGQETQYF	TGTGCCAGCAGCTTAGTAACCGCAGGGCAAGAGACCCAGTACTTC
TRBV5-6	.	.	TRBJ2-7	CASSLPRLTREQYF	TGTGCCAGCAGCTTGCCACGACTCACTCGGGAGCAGTACTTC
TRBV14	TRBD1	.	TRBJ2-7	CASSSGTGPEPYF	TGTGCCAGCAGCTCCGGGACAGGACCCGAGCCGTACTTC
TRBV19	.	.	TRBJ2-2	CASSARQDLNTGELFF	TGTGCCAGTAGTGCGCGACAGGACCTCAACACCGGGGAGCTGTTTTTT
TRBV4-1	.	once	TRBJ2-7	CASSYRDNYEQYF	TGCGCCAGCAGCTACCGGGACAACTACGAGCAGTACTTC
TRBV10-3	.	.	TRBJ2-1	CAISESIGSSYNEQFF	TGTGCCATCAGTGAGTCGATCGGGAGCTCCTACAATGAGCAGTTCTTC
TRBV27	.	.	TRBJ2-6	CASRMSSGANVLTF	TGTGCCAGCAGGATGAGCTCTGGGGCCAACGTCCTGACTTTC
TRBV4-3	TRBD2	.	TRBJ2-1	CASSQEGLADYNEQFF	TGCGCCAGCAGCCAAGAGGGACTAGCGGACTACAATGAGCAGTTCTTC
TRBV19	.	.	TRBJ2-7	CASTDPGQEQYF	TGTGCCAGTACGGACCCTGGACAGGAGCAGTACTTC
TRBV27	TRBD1	.	TRBJ2-7	CASSSSQGQVLYEQYF	TGTGCCAGCAGTTCCAGTCAGGGACAGGTCCTCTACGAGCAGTACTTC